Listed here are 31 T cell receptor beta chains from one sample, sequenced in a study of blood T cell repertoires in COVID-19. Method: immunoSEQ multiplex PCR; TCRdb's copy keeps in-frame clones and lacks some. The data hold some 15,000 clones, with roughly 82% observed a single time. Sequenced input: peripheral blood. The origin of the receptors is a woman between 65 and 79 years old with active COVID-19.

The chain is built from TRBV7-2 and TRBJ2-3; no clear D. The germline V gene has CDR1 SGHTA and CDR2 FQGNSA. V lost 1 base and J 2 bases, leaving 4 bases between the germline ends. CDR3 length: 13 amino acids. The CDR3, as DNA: TGTGCCAGCAGCTTAGGACTCACAGATACGCAGTATTTT. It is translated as CASSLGLTDTQYF.

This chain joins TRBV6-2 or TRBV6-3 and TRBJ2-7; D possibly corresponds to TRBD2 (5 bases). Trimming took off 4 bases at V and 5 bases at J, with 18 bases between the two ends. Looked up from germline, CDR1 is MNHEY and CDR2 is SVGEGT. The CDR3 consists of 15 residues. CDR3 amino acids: CASSSGRTLGDEQYF. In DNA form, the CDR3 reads TGTGCCAGCAGTTCCGGACGGACTTTAGGAGACGAGCAGTACTTC.

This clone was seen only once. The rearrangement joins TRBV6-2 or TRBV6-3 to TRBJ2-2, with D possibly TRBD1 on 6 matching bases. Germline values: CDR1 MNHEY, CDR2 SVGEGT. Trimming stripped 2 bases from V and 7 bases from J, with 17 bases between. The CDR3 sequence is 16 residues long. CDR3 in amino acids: CASSYLILQGNGELFF. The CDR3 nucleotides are TGTGCCAGCAGTTACCTAATCCTACAGGGTAACGGGGAGCTGTTTTTT.

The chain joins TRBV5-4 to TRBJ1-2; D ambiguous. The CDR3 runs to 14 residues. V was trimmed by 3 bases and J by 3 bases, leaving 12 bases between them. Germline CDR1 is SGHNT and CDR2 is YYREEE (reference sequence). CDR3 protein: CASSSTLADYGYTF. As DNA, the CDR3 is TGTGCCAGCAGCTCGACCCTTGCGGACTATGGCTACACCTTC.

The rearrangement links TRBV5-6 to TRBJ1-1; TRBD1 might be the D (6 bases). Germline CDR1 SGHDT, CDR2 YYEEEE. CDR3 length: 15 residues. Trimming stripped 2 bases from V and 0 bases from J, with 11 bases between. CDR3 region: CASSLGQIMNTEAFF. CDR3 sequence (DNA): TGTGCCAGCAGCTTAGGACAGATCATGAACACTGAAGCTTTCTTT.

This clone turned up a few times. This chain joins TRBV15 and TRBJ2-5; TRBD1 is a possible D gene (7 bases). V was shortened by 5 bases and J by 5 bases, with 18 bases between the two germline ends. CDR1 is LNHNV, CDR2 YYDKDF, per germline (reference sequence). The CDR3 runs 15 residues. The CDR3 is CATSPTGPGRETQYF. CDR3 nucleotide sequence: TGTGCCACCAGCCCGACAGGGCCAGGGAGGGAGACCCAGTACTTC.

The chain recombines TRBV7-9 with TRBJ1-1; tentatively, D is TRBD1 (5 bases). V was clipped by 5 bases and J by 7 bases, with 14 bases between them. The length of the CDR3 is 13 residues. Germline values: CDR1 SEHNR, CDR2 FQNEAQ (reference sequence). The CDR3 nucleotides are TGTGCCAGCAGCCCAGGGTCTACGGGTGAAGCTTTCTTT. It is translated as CASSPGSTGEAFF.

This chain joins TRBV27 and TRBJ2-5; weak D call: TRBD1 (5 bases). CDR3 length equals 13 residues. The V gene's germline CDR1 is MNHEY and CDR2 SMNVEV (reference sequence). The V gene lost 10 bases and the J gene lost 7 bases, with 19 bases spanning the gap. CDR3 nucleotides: TGTGCCATACAGGTGGGGATTCCAACGACCCAGTACTTC. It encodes CAIQVGIPTTQYF.

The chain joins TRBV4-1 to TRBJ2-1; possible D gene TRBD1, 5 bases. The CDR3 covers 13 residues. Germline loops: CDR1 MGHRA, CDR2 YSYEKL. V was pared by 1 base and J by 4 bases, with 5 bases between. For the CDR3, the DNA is TGCGCCAGCAGCCAAGGACAGTACAATGAGCAGTTCTTC. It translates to CASSQGQYNEQFF.

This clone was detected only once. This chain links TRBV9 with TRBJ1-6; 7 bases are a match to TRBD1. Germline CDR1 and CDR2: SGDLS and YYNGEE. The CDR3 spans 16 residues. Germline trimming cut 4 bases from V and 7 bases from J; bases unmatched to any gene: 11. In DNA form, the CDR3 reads TGTGCCAGCAGCCAAGGAGGGGGCAGAGGGAATTCACCCCTCCACTTT. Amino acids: CASSQGGGRGNSPLHF. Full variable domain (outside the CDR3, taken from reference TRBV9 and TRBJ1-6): DSGVTQTPKHLITATGQRVTLRCSPRSGDLSVYWYQQSLDQGLQFLIQYYNGEERAKGNILERFSAQQFPDLHSELNLSSLELGDSALYFCASSQGGGRGNSPLHFGNGTRLTVT.

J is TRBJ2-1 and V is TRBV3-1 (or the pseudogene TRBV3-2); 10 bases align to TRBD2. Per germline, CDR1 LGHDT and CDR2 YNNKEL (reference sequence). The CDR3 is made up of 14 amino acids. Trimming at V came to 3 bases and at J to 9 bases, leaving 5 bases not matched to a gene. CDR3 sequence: CASSQRLAGGEQFF. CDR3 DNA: TGTGCCAGCAGCCAGCGACTAGCGGGCGGTGAGCAGTTCTTC.

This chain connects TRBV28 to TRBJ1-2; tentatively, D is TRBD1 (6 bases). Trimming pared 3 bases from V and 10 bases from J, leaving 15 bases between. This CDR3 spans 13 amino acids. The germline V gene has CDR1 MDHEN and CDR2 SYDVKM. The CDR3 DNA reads TGTGCCAGCAGTTTCAGGGGTGCCCGGGACTACACCTTC. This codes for CASSFRGARDYTF.

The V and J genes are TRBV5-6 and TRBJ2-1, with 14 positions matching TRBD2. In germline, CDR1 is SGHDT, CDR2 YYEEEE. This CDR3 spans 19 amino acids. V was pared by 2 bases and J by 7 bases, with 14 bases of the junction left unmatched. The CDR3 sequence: CASSFGPRTSGRKGNEQFF. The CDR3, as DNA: TGTGCCAGCAGCTTTGGACCGCGGACTAGCGGGAGGAAAGGGAATGAGCAGTTCTTC.

CDR3 protein: CASYPAGGSYEQYF. The CDR3 nucleotides are TGTGCCAGCTACCCGGCGGGCGGATCCTACGAGCAGTACTTC. This chain links TRBV5-4 with TRBJ2-7; maybe TRBD2 (5 bases). The CDR3 is made up of 14 amino acids. Trimming removed 7 bases at V and 1 base at J, with 15 bases between. Per germline, CDR1 SGHNT and CDR2 YYREEE (reference sequence).

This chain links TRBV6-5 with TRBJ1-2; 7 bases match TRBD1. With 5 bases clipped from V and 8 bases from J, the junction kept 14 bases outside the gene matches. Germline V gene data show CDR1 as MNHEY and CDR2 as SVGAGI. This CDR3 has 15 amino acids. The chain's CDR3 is CASSLPTGFASGYTF. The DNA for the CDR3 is TGTGCCAGCAGTCTACCGACAGGGTTCGCATCCGGCTACACCTTC.

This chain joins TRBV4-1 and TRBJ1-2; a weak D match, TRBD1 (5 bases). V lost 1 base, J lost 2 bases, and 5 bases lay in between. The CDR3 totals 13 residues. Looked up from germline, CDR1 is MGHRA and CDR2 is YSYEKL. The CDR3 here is CASSQAGNYGYTF. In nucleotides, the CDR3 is TGCGCCAGCAGCCAAGCAGGGAACTATGGCTACACCTTC.

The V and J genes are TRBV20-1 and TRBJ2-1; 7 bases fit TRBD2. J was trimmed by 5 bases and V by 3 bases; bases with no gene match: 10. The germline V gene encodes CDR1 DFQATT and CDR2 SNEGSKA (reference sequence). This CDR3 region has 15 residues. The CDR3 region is CSASGPSGNDNEQFF. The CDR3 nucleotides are TGCAGTGCTAGTGGTCCTAGCGGAAATGACAATGAGCAGTTCTTC.

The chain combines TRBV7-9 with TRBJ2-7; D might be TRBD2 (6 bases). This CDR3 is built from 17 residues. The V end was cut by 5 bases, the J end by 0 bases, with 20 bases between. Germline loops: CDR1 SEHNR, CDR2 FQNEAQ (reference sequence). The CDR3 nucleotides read TGTGCCAGCAGCCGGATTCAACTAGCAAAAAGCTCCTACGAGCAGTACTTC. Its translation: CASSRIQLAKSSYEQYF. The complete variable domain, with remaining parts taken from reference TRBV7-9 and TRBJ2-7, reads DTGVSQNPRHKITKRGQNVTFRCDPISEHNRLYWYRQTLGQGPEFLTYFQNEAQLEKSRLLSDRFSAERPKGSFSTLEIQRTEQGDSAMYLCASSRIQLAKSSYEQYFGPGTRLTVT.

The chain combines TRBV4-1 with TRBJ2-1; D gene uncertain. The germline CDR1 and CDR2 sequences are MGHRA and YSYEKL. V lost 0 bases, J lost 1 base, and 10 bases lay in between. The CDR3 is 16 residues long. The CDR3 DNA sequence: TGCGCCAGCAGCCAAGAGAGAGAGAAGTCCTACAATGAGCAGTTCTTC. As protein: CASSQEREKSYNEQFF.

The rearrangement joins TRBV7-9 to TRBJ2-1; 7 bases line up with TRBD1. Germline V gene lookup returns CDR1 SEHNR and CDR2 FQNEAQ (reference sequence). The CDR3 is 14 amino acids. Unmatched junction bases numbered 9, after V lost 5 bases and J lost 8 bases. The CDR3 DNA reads TGTGCCAGCAGCCGACAGGGTAGGGGTGATGAGCAGTTCTTC. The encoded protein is CASSRQGRGDEQFF.

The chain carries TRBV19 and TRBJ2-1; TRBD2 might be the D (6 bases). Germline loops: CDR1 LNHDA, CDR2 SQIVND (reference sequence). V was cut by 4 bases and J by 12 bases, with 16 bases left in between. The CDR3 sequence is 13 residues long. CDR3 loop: CASSTRDGDWQFF. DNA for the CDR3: TGTGCCAGTAGTACGCGGGACGGGGATTGGCAGTTCTTC.

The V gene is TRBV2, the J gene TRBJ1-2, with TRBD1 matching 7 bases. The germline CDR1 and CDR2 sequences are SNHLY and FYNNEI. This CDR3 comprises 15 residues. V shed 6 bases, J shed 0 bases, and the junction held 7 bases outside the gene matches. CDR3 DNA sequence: TGTGCCAGCAGCCCGCGGGACAGCCCTAACTATGGCTACACCTTC. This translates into CASSPRDSPNYGYTF.

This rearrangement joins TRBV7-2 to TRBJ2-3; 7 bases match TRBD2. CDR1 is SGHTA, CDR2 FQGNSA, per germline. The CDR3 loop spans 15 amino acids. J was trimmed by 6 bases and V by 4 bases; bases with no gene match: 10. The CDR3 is CASSSWSGEGDTQYF. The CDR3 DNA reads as TGTGCCAGCAGCTCCTGGAGCGGGGAGGGGGATACGCAGTATTTT.

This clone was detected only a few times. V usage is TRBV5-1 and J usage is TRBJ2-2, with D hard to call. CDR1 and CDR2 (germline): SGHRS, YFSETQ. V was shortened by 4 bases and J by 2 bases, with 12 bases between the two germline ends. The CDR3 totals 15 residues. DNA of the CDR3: TGCGCCAGCAGCCTCACTTGGTCTAACACCGGGGAGCTGTTTTTT. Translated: CASSLTWSNTGELFF.

For the CDR3, the DNA is TGTGCCAGCAGCTTAGATACGGGTCGGGGTGGCTACACCTTC. This codes for CASSLDTGRGGYTF. J is TRBJ1-2 and V is TRBV7-2; D call uncertain. CDR1 is SGHTA and CDR2 is FQGNSA in the germline V gene. Trimming took off 1 base at V and 7 bases at J, with 13 bases between the two ends. The length of the CDR3 is 14 residues. Full variable domain (missing parts from reference TRBV7-2 and TRBJ1-2): GAGVSQSPSNKVTEKGKDVELRCDPISGHTALYWYRQSLGQGLEFLIYFQGNSAPDKSGLPSDRFSAERTGGSVSTLTIQRTQQEDSAVYLCASSLDTGRGGYTFGSGTRLTVV.

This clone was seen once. CDR3 residues: CASSRQGALNYGYTF. The CDR3 DNA sequence: TGTGCCAGCAGCAGACAGGGGGCGCTTAACTATGGCTACACCTTC. The V call is TRBV6-5, the J call TRBJ1-2; TRBD1 matches at 10 bases. CDR3 length: 15 amino acids. The V gene's germline CDR1 is MNHEY and CDR2 SVGAGI. V lost 6 bases to trimming and J lost 1 base; unmatched junction nucleotides: 5.

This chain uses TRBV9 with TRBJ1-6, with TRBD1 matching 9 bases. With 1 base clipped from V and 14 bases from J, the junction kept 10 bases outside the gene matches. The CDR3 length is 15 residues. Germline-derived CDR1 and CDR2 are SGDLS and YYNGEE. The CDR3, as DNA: TGTGCCAGCAGCGTATCACAGGGGGCCTTTGATGCCCTCCACTTT. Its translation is CASSVSQGAFDALHF.

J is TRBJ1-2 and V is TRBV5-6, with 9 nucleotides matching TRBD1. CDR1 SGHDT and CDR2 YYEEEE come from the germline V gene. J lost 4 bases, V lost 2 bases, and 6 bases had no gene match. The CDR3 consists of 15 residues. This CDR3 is CASSLGGQGIYGYTF. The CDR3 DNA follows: TGTGCCAGCAGCTTAGGGGGACAGGGAATCTATGGCTACACCTTC.

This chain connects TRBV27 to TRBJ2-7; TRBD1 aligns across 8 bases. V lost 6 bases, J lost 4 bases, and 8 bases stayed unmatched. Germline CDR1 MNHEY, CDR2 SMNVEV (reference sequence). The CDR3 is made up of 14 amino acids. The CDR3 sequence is CASSRSTGVYEQYF. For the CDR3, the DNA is TGTGCCAGCAGCCGATCGACAGGGGTTTACGAGCAGTACTTC.

The CDR3 DNA follows: TGTGCCAGCAGTTACCGCGGGGAGACCGGGGAGCTGTTTTTT. Amino acid sequence: CASSYRGETGELFF. This chain links TRBV6-5 with TRBJ2-2, with D possibly matching TRBD2 (6 bases). V lost 2 bases to trimming and J lost 5 bases, with 9 bases between them. Germline V lookup: CDR1 MNHEY, CDR2 SVGAGI. This CDR3 spans 14 amino acids.

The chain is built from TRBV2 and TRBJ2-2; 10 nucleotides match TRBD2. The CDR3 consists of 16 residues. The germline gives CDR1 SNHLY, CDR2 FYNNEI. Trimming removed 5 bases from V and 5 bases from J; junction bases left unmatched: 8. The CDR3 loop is CASSLLPSGSTGELFF. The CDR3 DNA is TGTGCCAGCAGTCTCCTTCCTAGCGGGAGTACCGGGGAGCTGTTTTTT.